This TCR beta chain came from a study of cytomegalovirus exposure and HLA in healthy donors. The germline gives CDR1 MNHEY, CDR2 SMNVEV (reference sequence). This CDR3 is 13 amino acids long. V shed 5 bases and J shed 4 bases, with 9 bases lying between them. Profiled with immunoSEQ multiplex PCR; TCRdb holds only in-frame clones, not every one. This table holds fewer than 400,000 clones, 86% found once. The material sequenced was PBMCs. The chain recombines TRBV27 with TRBJ1-5, with a tentative D call TRBD1 (5 bases). This TCR was recovered from a woman aged 18 to 35 in good health and CMV-seronegative. The chain's CDR3 is CASSVAGNQPQHF. In nucleotides, the CDR3 is TGTGCCAGCAGTGTGGCAGGGAATCAGCCCCAGCATTTT.